The present entry profiles one T cell receptor (beta chain) with its context. The germline gives CDR1 LNHDA, CDR2 SQIVND (reference sequence). V was pared by 0 bases and J by 5 bases, with 10 bases between. This CDR3 comprises 14 residues. These data originate in a study of shared clonotypes between healthy human individuals. CD45RO-negative, CCR7-positively selected cells formed the naive CD8 fraction, excluding terminally differentiated effector memory CD45RA+ cells. Data came from immunoSEQ multiplex PCR; TCRdb stores just in-frame clones and leaves some out. The sample records over 2,000,000 clones, over 85% being singletons.

What was sequenced was naive CD8+ T cells from PBMCs. The chain links TRBV19 to TRBJ1-2; D is undetermined. The source is a man aged 18 to 35 in good health. Some clones in this sample may be carry-over from other donors' samples. The chain's CDR3 is CASSIDRTSYGYTF. CDR3 sequence (DNA): TGTGCCAGTAGTATAGACAGGACCTCTTATGGCTACACCTTC.